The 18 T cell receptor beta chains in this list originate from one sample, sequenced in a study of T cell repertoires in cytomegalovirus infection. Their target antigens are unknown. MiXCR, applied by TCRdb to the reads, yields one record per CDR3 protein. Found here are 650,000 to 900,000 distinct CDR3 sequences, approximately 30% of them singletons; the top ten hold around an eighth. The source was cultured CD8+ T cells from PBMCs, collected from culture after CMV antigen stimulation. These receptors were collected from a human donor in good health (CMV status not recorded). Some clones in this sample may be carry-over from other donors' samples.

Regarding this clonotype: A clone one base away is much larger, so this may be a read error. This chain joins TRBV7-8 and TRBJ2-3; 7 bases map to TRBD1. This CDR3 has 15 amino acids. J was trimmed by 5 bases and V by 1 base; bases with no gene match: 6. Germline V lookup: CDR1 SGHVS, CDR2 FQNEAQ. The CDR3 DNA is TGTGCCAGCAGCTTAGTAGGGGGCGGTGAAGATACGCAGTATTTT. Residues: CASSLVGGGEDTQYF.

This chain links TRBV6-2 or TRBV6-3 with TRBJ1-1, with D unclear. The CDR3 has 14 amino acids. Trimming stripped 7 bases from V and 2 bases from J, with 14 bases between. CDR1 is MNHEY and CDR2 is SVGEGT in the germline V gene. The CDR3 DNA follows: TGTGCCAGCACCCAATCGACTCAAAACACTGAAGCTTTCTTT. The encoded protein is CASTQSTQNTEAFF.

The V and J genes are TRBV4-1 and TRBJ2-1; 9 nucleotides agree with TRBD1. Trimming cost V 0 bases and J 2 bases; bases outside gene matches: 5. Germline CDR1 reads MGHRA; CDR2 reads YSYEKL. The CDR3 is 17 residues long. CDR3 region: CASSQDQRQGAYNEQFF. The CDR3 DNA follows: TGCGCCAGCAGCCAAGATCAAAGACAGGGGGCCTACAATGAGCAGTTCTTC.

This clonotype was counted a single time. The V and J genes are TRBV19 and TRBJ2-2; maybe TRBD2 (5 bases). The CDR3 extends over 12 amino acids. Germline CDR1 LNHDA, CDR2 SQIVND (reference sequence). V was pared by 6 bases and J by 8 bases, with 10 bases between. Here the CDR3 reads CASRPWEGELFF. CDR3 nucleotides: TGTGCCAGTAGACCGTGGGAGGGGGAGCTGTTTTTT.

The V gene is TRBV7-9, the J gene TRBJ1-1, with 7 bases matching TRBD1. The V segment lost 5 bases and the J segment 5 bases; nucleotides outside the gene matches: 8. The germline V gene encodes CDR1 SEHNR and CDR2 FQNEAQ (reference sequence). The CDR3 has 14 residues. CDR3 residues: CASSRDRVGTEAFF. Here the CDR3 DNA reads TGTGCCAGCAGCCGCGACAGGGTAGGGACTGAAGCTTTCTTT.

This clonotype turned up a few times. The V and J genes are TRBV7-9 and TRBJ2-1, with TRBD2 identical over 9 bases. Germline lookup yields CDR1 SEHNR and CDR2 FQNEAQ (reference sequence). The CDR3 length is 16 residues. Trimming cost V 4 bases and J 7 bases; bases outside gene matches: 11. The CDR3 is CASSWALAGRGNEQFF. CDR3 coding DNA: TGTGCCAGCAGCTGGGCCCTAGCGGGGAGGGGGAATGAGCAGTTCTTC.

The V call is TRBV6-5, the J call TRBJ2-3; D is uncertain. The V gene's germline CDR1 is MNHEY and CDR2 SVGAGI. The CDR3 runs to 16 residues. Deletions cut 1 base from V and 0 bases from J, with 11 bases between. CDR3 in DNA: TGTGCCAGCAGTTACTTAGGCGCATTCAGCACAGATACGCAGTATTTT. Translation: CASSYLGAFSTDTQYF.

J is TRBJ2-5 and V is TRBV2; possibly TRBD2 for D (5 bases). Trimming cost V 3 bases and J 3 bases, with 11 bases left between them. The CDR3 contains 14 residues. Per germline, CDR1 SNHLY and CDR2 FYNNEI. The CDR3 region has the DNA TGTGCCAGCAGTGAGAGTTGGGAGAAAGAGACCCAGTACTTC. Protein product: CASSESWEKETQYF.

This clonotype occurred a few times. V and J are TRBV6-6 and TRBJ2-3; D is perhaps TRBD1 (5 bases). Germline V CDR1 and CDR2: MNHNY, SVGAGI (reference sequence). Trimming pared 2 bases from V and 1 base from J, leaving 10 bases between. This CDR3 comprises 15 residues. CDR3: CASSYIGARTDTQYF. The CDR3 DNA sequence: TGTGCCAGCAGTTACATAGGGGCCCGCACAGATACGCAGTATTTT.

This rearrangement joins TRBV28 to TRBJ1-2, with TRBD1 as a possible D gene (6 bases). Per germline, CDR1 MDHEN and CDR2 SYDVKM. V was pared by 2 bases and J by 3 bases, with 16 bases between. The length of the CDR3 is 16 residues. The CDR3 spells CASSLMGGGSDYGYTF. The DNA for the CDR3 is TGTGCCAGCAGTTTAATGGGGGGCGGATCGGACTATGGCTACACCTTC.

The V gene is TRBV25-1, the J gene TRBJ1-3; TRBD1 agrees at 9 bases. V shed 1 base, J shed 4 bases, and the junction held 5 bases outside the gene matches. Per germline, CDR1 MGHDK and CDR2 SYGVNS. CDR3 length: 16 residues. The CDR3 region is CASSEFGTGPGNTIYF. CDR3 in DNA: TGTGCCAGCAGTGAATTCGGGACAGGGCCCGGAAACACCATATATTTT. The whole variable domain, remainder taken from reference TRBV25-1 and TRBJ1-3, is EADIYQTPRYLVIGTGKKITLECSQTMGHDKMYWYQQDPGMELHLIHYSYGVNSTEKGDLSSESTVSRIRTEHFPLTLESARPSHTSQYLCASSEFGTGPGNTIYFGEGSWLTVV.

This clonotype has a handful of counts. DNA for the CDR3: TGTGCCAGCAGTAACACCGGGACAGGGGGCAACTATGGCTACACCTTC. Protein product: CASSNTGTGGNYGYTF. The gene calls are TRBV27 and TRBJ1-2, with 12 nucleotides matching TRBD1. Germline CDR1 and CDR2: MNHEY and SMNVEV (reference sequence). The junction had 6 bases not matched to a gene; V was cut back by 5 bases and J by 2 bases. This CDR3 region has 16 residues.

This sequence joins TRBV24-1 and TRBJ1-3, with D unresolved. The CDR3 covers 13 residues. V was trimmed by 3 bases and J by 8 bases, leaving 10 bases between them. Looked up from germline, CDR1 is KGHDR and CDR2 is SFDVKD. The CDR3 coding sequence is TGTGCCACCAGTGATCCCACAGCGGACACCATATATTTT. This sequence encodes CATSDPTADTIYF.

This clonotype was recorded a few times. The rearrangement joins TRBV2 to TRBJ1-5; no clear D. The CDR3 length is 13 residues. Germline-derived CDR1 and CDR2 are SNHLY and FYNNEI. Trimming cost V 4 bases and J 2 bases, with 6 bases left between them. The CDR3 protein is CASSVLGNQPQHF. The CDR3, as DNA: TGTGCCAGCAGTGTGTTGGGCAATCAGCCCCAGCATTTT.

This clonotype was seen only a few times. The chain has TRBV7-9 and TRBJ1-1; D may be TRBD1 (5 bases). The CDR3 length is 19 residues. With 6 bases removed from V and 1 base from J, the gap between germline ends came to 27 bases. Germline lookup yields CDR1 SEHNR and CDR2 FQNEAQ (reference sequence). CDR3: CASSWLDSQQTIKNTEAFF. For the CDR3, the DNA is TGTGCCAGCAGTTGGTTAGACAGCCAGCAAACTATTAAGAACACTGAAGCTTTCTTT.

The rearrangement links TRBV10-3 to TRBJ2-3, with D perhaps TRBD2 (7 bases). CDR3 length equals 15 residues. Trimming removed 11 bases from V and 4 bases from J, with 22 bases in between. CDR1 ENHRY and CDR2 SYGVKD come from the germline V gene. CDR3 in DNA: TGTGCCGCCTATGAGGGGGGGGGGCGTGCAGATACGCAGTATTTT. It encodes CAAYEGGGRADTQYF.

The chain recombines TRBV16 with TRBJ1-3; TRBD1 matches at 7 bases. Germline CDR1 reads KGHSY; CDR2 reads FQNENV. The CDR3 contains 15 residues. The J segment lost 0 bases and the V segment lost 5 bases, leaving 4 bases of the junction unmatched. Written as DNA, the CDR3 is TGTGCCAGCAGCTCGGACAGGCTCTCTGGAAACACCATATATTTT. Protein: CASSSDRLSGNTIYF.

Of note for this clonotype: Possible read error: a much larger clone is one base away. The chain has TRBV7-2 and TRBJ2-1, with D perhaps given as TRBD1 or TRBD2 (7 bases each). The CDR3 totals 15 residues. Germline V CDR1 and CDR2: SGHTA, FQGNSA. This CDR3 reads CASTPGGVSYNEQLF. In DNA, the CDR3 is TGTGCCAGCACCCCAGGGGGGGTTTCCTACAATGAGCAGCTCTTC.